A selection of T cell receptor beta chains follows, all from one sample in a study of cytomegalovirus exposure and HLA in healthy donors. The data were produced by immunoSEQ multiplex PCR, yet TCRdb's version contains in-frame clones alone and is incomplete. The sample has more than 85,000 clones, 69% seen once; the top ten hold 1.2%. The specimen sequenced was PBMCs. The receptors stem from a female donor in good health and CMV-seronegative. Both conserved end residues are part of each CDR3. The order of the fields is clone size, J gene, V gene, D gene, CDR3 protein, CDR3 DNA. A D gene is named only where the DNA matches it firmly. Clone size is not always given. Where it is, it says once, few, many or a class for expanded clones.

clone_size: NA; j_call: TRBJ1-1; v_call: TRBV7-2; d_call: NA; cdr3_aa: CASSALQGLNTEAFF; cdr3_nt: TGTGCCAGCAGCGCTTTACAGGGTTTGAACACTGAAGCTTTCTTT
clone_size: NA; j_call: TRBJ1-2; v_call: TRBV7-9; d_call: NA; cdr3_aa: CASTPTGTNYGYTF; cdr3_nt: TGTGCCAGCACCCCCACAGGGACTAACTATGGCTACACCTTC
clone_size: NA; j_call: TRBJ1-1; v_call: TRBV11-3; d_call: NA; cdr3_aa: CASSSKEAGDTEAFF; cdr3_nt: TGTGCCAGCAGCTCCAAAGAGGCAGGGGACACTGAAGCTTTCTTT
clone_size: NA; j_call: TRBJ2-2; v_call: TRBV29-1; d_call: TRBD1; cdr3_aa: CSVVGAGGQAGELFF; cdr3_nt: TGCAGCGTTGTTGGCGCAGGGGGTCAAGCCGGGGAGCTGTTTTTT
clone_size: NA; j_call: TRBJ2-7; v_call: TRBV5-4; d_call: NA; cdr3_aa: CASTNGGGASSYEQYF; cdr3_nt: TGTGCCAGCACGAATGGGGGGGGCGCGTCCTCCTACGAGCAGTACTTC
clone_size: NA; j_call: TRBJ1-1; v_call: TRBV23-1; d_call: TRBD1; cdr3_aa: CASSPRQGDGAFF; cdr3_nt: TGCGCCAGCAGTCCACGACAGGGAGATGGAGCTTTCTTT
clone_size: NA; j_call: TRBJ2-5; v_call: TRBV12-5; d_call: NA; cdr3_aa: CASGLLTQETQYF; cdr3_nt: TGTGCTAGTGGTTTGTTGACTCAAGAGACCCAGTACTTC
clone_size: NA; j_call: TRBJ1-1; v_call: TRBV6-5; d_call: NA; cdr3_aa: CASSYESGKGNTEAFF; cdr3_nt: TGTGCCAGCAGTTACGAGTCAGGGAAGGGGAACACTGAAGCTTTCTTT
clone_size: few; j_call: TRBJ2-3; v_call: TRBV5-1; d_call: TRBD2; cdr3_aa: CASSDLAGGTDTQYF; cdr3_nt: TGCGCCAGCAGCGACCTAGCGGGAGGAACAGATACGCAGTATTTT
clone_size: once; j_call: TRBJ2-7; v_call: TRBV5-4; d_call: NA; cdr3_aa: CASSLANRLGEQYF; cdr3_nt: TGTGCCAGCAGCTTGGCCAATAGACTTGGCGAGCAGTACTTC